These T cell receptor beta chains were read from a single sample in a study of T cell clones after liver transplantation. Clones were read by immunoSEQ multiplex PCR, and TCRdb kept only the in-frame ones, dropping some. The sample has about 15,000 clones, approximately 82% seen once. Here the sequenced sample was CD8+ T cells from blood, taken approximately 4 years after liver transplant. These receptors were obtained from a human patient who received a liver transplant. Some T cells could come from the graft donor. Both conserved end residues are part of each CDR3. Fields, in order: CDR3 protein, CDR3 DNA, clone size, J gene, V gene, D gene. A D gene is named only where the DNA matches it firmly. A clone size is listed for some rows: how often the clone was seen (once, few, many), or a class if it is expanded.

CAWNFGQGELFF,TGTGCCTGGAACTTCGGACAAGGCGAACTGTTTTTT,.,TRBJ1-4,TRBV30,.
CASSLQQGKDTQYF,TGTGCCAGCAGTTTACAGCAGGGAAAAGATACGCAGTATTTT,.,TRBJ2-3,TRBV27,.
CASSLSREETQYF,TGTGCCAGCAGTTTGTCCAGGGAAGAGACCCAGTACTTC,.,TRBJ2-5,TRBV27,.
CASSVGPFHNTGELFF,TGTGCCAGCAGCGTAGGGCCTTTTCATAACACCGGGGAGCTGTTTTTT,.,TRBJ2-2,TRBV9,.
CASSLAVSGANVLTF,TGTGCCAGCAGCCTCGCGGTCTCTGGGGCCAACGTCCTGACTTTC,once,TRBJ2-6,TRBV28,.
CASSLRRGTGSYEQYF,TGTGCCAGCAGCTTAAGGCGGGGGACAGGCTCCTACGAGCAGTACTTC,.,TRBJ2-7,TRBV11-1,.
CASSQDRWGESSGNTIYF,TGCGCCAGCAGCCAAGATCGGTGGGGGGAGAGCTCTGGAAACACCATATATTTT,.,TRBJ1-3,TRBV4-3,.
CASSQVGNSYEQYF,TGTGCCAGCAGCCAAGTCGGGAATTCCTACGAGCAGTACTTC,.,TRBJ2-7,TRBV4-2,.
CASSFQGLSGHEQYF,TGTGCCAGCAGTTTTCAGGGTCTCTCGGGCCACGAGCAGTACTTC,.,TRBJ2-7,TRBV28,.
CASILGQPQHF,TGTGCCAGCATTCTAGGGCAGCCCCAGCATTTT,.,TRBJ1-5,TRBV21-1,.
CASSLQGGLVGNTIYF,TGTGCCAGCAGCTTACAGGGAGGGCTCGTTGGAAACACCATATATTTT,.,TRBJ1-3,TRBV7-9,.
CASSFGDTEAFF,TGTGCCAGCAGCTTTGGGGACACTGAAGCTTTCTTT,few,TRBJ1-1,TRBV7-9,.
CATTPLDTSYGYTF,TGTGCCACCACCCCACTCGACACTTCCTATGGCTACACCTTC,few,TRBJ1-2,TRBV15,.
CASSSGTPSSGNTIYF,TGTGCCAGCAGTTCGGGGACACCGAGCTCTGGAAACACCATATATTTT,once,TRBJ1-3,TRBV6-5,.
CASSRRGNDQPQHF,TGTGCCAGCAGCAGGCGCGGTAATGATCAGCCCCAGCATTTT,once,TRBJ1-5,TRBV21-1,.
CASSIGTGGQPQHF,TGTGCCAGTAGTATTGGCACAGGGGGTCAGCCCCAGCATTTT,few,TRBJ1-5,TRBV19,TRBD1